This TCR beta chain appears in the sequencing data of a study of T cell repertoires in cytomegalovirus infection. TCRdb fed the reads into MiXCR, producing one record per CDR3 protein. This table holds under 850,000 distinct CDR3 sequences, 30% to 40% found once. On this clonotype itself: What it binds is not known.

The V gene end was trimmed by 7 bases and the J gene end by 0 bases; junction bases not matched to a gene: 7. CDR1 MNHEY and CDR2 SVGEGT come from the germline V gene. This CDR3 contains 15 residues. The material sequenced was cultured PBMCs, taken from culture after CMV antigen stimulation. The clonotype comes from a human donor in good health (CMV status not recorded). Some clones in this sample may be carry-over from other donors' samples. The chain couples TRBV6-2 or TRBV6-3 to TRBJ2-7, with 9 bases lining up with TRBD1. The CDR3 coding sequence is TGTGCCAGCACCTACGGGGGACAGGGCTCCTACGAGCAGTACTTC. This encodes CASTYGGQGSYEQYF.